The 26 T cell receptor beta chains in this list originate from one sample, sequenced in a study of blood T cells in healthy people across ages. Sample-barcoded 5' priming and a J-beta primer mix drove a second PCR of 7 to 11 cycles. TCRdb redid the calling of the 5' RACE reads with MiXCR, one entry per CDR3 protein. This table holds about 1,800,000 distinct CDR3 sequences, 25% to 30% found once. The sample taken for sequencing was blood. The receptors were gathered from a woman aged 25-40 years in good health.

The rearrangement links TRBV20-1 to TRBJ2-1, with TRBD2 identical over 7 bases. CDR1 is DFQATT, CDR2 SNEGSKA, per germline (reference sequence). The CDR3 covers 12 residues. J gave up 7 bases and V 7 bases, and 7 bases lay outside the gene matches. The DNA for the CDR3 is TGCAGTGGAGCTAGCGGTTCTAATGAGCAGTTCTTC. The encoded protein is CSGASGSNEQFF.

The CDR3 protein is CATSTKQGPRSGANVLTF. DNA of the CDR3: TGTGCCACCAGCACAAAACAGGGCCCCCGCTCTGGGGCCAACGTCCTGACTTTC. V gene TRBV15 combines with J gene TRBJ2-6; TRBD1 might be the D (6 bases). The V gene's germline CDR1 is LNHNV and CDR2 YYDKDF (reference sequence). The CDR3 length is 18 residues. The V gene lost 4 bases and the J gene lost 0 bases, with 16 bases spanning the gap. Together with reference TRBV15 and TRBJ2-6, the CDR3 gives the full variable domain: DAMVIQNPRYQVTQFGKPVTLSCSQTLNHNVMYWYQQKSSQAPKLLFHYYDKDFNNEADTPDNFQSRRPNTSFCFLDIRSPGLGDTAMYLCATSTKQGPRSGANVLTFGAGSRLTVL.

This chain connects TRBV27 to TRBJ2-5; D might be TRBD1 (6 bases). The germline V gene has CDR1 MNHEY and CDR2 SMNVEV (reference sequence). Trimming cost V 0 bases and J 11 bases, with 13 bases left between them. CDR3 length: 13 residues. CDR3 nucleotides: TGTGCCAGCAGTTTATCAAAAGGGGGAGAGCAGTACTTC. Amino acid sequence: CASSLSKGGEQYF.

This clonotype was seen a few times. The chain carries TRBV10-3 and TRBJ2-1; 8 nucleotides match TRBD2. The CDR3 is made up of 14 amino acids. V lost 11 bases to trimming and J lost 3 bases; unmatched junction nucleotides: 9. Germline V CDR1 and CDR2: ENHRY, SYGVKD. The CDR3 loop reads CASKTSENYNEQFF. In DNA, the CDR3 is TGTGCCTCGAAGACTAGCGAGAACTACAATGAGCAGTTCTTC.

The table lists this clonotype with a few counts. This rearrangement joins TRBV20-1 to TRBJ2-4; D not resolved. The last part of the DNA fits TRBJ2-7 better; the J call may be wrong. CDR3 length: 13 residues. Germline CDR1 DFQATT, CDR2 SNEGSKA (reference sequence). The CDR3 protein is CSVGLLWADEQYF. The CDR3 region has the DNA TGCAGTGTTGGTCTACTCTGGGCGGACGAGCAGTACTTC.

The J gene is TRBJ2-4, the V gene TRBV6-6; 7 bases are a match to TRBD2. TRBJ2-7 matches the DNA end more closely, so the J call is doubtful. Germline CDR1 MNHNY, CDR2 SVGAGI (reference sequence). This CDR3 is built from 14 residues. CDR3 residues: CASSSSGGENEQYF. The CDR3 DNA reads TGTGCCAGCAGTTCCTCGGGAGGCGAGAACGAGCAGTACTTC.

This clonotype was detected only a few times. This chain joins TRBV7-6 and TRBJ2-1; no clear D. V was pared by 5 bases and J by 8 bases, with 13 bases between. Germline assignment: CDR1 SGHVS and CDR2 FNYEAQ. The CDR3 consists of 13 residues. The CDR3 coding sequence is TGTGCCAGCAGCGCATCCTGGCGCGATGAGCAGTTCTTC. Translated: CASSASWRDEQFF.

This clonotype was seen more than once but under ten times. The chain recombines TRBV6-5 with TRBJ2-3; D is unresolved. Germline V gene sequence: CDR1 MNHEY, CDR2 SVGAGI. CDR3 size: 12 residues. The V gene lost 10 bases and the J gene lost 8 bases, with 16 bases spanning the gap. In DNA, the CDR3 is TGTGCCACCCGAACCCCAAAGGGTACGCAGTATTTT. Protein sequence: CATRTPKGTQYF.

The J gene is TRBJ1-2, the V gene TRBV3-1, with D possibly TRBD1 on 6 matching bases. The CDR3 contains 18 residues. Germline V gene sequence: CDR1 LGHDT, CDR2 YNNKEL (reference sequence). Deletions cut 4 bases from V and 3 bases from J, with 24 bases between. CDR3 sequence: CASSPRPLRGRRDYGYTF. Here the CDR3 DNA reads TGTGCCAGCAGCCCGAGGCCACTACGGGGGCGCCGGGACTATGGCTACACCTTC.

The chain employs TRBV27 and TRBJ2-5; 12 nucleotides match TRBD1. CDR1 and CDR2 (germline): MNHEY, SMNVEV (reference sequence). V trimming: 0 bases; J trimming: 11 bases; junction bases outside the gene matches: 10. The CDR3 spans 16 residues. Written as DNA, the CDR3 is TGTGCCAGCAGTTTATCGGGGACAGGGGGCTTCAATGAGCAGTACTTC. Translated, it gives CASSLSGTGGFNEQYF.

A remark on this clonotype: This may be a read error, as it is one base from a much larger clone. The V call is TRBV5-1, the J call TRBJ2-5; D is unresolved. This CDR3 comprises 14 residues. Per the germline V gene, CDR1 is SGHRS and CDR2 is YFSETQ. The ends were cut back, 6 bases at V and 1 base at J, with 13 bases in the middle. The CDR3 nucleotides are TGCGCCAGCACCCATCTAGGCAGCCAAGAGACCCAGTACTTC. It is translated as CASTHLGSQETQYF.

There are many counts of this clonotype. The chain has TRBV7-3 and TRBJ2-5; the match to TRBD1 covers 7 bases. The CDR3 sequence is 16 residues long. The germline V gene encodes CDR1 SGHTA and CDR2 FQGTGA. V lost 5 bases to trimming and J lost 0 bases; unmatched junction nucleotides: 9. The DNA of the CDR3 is TGTGCCAGCAGCCCGCAGGGACAGATGTACCAAGAGACCCAGTACTTC. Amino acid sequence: CASSPQGQMYQETQYF. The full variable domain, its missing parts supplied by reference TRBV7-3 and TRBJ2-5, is GAGVSQTPSNKVTEKGKYVELRCDPISGHTALYWYRQSLGQGPEFLIYFQGTGAADDSGLPNDRFFAVRPEGSVSTLKIQRTERGDSAVYLCASSPQGQMYQETQYFGPGTRLLVL.

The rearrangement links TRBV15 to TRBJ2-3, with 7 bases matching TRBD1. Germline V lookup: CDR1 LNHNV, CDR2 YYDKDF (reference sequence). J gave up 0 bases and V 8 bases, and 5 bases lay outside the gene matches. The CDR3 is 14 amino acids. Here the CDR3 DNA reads TGTGCCACCCCGACAGGGCTAAGCACAGATACGCAGTATTTT. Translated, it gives CATPTGLSTDTQYF.

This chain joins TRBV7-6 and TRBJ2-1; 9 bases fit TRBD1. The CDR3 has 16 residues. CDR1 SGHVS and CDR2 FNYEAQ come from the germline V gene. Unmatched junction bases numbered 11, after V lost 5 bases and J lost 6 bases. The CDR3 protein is CASSPTGGQGVNEQFF. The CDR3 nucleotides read TGTGCCAGCAGCCCGACCGGGGGACAGGGAGTCAATGAGCAGTTCTTC.

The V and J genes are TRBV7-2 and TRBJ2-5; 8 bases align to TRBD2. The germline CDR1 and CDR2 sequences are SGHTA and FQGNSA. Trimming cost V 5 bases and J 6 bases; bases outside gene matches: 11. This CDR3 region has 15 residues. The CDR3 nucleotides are TGTGCCAGCAGCCCCCCAGGTAGCGGGGTTAAGACCCAGTACTTC. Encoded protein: CASSPPGSGVKTQYF.

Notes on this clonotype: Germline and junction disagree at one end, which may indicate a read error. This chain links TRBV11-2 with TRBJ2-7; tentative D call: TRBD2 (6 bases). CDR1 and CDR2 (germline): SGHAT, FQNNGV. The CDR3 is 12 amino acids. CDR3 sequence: CTSSLGGGVQYF. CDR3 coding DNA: TGTACCAGCAGCTTAGGAGGAGGGGTGCAGTACTTC.

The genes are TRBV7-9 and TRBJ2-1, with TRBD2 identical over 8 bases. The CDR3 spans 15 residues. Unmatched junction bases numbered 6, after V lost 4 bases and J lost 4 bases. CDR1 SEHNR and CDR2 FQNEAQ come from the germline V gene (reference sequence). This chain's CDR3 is CASSYIAGIYNEQFF. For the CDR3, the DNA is TGTGCCAGCAGCTACATAGCGGGGATATACAATGAGCAGTTCTTC.

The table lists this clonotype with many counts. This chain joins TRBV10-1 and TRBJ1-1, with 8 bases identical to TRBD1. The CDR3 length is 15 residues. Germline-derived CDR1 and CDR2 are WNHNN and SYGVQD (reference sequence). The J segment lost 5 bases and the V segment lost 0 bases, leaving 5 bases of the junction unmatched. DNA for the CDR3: TGCGCCAGCAGTGAGTCGGCCCAGGGGGCAACTGAAGCTTTCTTT. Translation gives CASSESAQGATEAFF.

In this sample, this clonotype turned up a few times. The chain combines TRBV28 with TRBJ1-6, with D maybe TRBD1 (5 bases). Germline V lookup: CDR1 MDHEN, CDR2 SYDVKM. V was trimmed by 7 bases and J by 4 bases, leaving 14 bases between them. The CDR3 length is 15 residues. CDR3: CASTSGSVYNSPLHF. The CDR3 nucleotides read TGTGCCAGCACCTCAGGGTCGGTTTATAATTCACCCCTCCACTTT. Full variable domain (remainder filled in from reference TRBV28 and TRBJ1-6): DVKVTQSSRYLVKRTGEKVFLECVQDMDHENMFWYRQDPGLGLRLIYFSYDVKMKEKGDIPEGYSVSREKKERFSLILESASTNQTSMYLCASTSGSVYNSPLHFGNGTRLTVT.

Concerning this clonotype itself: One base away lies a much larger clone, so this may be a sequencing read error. The CDR3 DNA is TGTGCCAGCAGTGGACCGAACCAAGAGACCCAGTACTTC. The encoded protein is CASSGPNQETQYF. V is TRBV2 and J is TRBJ2-5; D is unresolved. The V gene's germline CDR1 is SNHLY and CDR2 FYNNEI. The CDR3 runs to 13 residues. V gave up 4 bases and J gave up 0 bases, with 6 bases separating them. Looking up the rest from reference TRBV2 and TRBJ2-5 gives the full variable domain: EPEVTQTPSHQVTQMGQEVILRCVPISNHLYFYWYRQILGQKVEFLVSFYNNEISEKSEIFDDQFSVERPDGSNFTLKIRSTKLEDSAMYFCASSGPNQETQYFGPGTRLLVL.

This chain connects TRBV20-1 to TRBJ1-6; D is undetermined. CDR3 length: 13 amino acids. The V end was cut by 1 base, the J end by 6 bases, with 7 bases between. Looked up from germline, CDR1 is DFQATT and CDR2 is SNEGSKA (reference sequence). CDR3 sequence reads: CSARGATNSPLHF. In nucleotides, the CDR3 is TGCAGTGCTAGAGGGGCGACTAATTCACCCCTCCACTTT.

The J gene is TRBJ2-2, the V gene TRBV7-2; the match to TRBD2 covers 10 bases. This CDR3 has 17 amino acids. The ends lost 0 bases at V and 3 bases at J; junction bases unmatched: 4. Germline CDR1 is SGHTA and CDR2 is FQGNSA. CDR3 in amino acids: CASSLAGLAVYTGELFF. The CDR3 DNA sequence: TGTGCCAGCAGCTTAGCTGGACTAGCGGTATACACCGGGGAGCTGTTTTTT.

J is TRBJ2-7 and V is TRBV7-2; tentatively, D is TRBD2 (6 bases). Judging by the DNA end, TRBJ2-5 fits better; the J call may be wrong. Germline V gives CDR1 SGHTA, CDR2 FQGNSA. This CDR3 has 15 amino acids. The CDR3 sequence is CASSSGLWDSRTQYF. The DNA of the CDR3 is TGTGCCAGCAGCTCAGGACTTTGGGACTCTAGGACCCAGTACTTC.

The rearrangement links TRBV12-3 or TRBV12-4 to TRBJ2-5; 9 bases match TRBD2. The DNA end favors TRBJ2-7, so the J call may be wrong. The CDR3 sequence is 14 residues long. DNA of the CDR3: TGTGCCAGCAGTTCTCTAGCGGGAATACCCGAGCAGTACTTC. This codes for CASSSLAGIPEQYF.

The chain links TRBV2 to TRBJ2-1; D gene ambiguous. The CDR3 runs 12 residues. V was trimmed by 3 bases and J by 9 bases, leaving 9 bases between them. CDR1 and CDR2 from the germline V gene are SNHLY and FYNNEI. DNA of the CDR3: TGTGCCAGCAGTGATGGAATCCGTGAGCAGTTCTTC. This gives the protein CASSDGIREQFF.

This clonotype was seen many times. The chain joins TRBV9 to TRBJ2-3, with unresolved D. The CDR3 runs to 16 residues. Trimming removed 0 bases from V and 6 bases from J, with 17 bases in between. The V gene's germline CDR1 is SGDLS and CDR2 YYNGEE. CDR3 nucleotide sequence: TGTGCCAGCAGCGTAGAGAGCCGCGCTCCCGGGGATACGCAGTATTTT. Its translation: CASSVESRAPGDTQYF.